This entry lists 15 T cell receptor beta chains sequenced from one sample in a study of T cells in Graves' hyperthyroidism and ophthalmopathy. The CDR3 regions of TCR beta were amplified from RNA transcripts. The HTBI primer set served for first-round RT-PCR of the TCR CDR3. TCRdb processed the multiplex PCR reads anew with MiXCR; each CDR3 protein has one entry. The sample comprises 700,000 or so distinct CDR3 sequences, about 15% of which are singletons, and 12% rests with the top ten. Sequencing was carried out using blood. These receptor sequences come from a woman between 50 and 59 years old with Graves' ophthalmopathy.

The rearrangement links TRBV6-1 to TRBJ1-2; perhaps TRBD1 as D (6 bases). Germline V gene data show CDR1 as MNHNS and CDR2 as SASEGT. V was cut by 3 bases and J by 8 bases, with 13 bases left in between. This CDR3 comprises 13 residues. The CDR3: CASSDTGAHGYTF. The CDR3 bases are TGTGCCAGCAGTGATACGGGGGCGCACGGCTACACCTTC.

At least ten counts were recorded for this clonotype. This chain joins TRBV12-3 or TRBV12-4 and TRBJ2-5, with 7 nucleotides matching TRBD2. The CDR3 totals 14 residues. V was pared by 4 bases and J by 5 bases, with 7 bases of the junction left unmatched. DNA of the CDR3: TGTGCCAGCAGTTCAGCGGGACCACAGGAGACCCAGTACTTC. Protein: CASSSAGPQETQYF.

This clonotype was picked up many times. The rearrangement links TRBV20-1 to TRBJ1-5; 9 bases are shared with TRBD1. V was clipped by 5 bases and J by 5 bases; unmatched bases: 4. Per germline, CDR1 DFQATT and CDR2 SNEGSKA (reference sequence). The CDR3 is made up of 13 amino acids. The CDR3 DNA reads TGCAGTGCTGGACAGGGGTCCGATCAGCCCCAGCATTTT. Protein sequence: CSAGQGSDQPQHF.

This CDR3 is CASSPRWGGSGRSYEQYF. In DNA form, the CDR3 reads TGCGCCAGCAGCCCCCGGTGGGGGGGTAGCGGGAGATCCTACGAGCAGTACTTC. This chain links TRBV5-1 with TRBJ2-7, with TRBD2 matching over 9 bases. After removal of 4 bases from V and 1 base from J, the junction contained 15 bases not matched to a gene. The length of the CDR3 is 18 residues. Germline loops: CDR1 SGHRS, CDR2 YFSETQ.

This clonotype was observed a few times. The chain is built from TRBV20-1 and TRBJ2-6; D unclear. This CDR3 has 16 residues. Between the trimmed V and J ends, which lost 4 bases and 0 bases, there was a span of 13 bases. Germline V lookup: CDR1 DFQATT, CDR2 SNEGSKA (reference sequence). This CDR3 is CSAKELTNSGANVLTF. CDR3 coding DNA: TGCAGTGCTAAGGAACTAACCAACTCTGGGGCCAACGTCCTGACTTTC.

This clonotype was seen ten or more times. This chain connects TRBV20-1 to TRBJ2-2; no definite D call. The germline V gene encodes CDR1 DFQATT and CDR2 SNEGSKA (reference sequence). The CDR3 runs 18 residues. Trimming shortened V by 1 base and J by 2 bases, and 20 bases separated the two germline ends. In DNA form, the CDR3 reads TGCAGTGCTAGAGTCCGTGACTCCCGAACCCATAACACCGGGGAGCTGTTTTTT. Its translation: CSARVRDSRTHNTGELFF.

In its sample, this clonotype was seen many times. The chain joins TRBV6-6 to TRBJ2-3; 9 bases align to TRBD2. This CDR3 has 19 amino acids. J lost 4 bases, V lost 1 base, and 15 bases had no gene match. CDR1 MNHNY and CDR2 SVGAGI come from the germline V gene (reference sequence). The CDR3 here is CASSYFGAGGLVSADTQYF. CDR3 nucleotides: TGTGCCAGCAGTTACTTTGGTGCGGGAGGGCTAGTAAGCGCAGATACGCAGTATTTT.

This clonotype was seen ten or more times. This chain's CDR3 is CASSLEPGASYEQYF. CDR3 in DNA: TGTGCCAGCAGCTTAGAACCTGGGGCCTCCTACGAGCAGTACTTC. This chain uses TRBV11-2 with TRBJ2-7; perhaps TRBD1 as D (5 bases). Trimming left V 0 bases short and J 0 bases short, with 9 bases between. Germline V CDR1 and CDR2: SGHAT, FQNNGV. This CDR3 region has 15 residues.

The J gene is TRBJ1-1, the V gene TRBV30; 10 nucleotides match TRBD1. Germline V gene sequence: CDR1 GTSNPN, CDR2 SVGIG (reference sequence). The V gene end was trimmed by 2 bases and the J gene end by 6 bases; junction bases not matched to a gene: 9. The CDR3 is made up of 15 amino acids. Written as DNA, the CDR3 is TGTGCCTGGAGTTTCCCCGGGACAGGGGTAGCTGAAGCTTTCTTT. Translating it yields CAWSFPGTGVAEAFF.

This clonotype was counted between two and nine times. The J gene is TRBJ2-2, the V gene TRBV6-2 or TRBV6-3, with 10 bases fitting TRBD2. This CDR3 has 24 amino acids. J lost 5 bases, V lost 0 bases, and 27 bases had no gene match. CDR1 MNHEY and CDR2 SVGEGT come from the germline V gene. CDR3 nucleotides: TGTGCCAGCAGTTACTCGGCGCAGGGGTCGGCTAGCGGGAGCTTTTCTGACCTTACCGGGGAGCTGTTTTTT. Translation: CASSYSAQGSASGSFSDLTGELFF.

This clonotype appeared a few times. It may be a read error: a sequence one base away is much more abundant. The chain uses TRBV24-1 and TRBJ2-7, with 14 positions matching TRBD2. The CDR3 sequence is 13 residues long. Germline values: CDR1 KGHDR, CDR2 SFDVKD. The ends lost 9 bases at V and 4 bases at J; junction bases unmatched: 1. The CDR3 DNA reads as TGTGCCACCGGGACTAGCGGGAGTTACGAGCAGTACTTC. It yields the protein CATGTSGSYEQYF.

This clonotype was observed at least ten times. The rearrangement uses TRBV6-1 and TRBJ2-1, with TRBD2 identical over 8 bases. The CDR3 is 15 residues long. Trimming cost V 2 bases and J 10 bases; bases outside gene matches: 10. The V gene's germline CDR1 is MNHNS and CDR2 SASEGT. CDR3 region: CASSELAGGVLEQFF. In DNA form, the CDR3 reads TGTGCCAGCAGTGAATTGGCGGGAGGTGTGTTGGAGCAGTTCTTC.

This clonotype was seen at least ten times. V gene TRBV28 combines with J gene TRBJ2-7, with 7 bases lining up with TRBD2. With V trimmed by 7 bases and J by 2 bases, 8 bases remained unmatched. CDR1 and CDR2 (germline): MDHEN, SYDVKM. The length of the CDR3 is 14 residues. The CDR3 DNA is TGTGCCAGCACGCGAGCGGGATCCCCCTACGAGCAGTACTTC. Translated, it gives CASTRAGSPYEQYF.

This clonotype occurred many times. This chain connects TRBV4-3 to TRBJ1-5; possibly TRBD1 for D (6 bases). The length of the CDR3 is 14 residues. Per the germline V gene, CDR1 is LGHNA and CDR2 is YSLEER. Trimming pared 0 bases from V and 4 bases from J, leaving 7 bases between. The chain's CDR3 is CASSQDRGNQPQHF. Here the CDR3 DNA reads TGCGCCAGCAGCCAAGACAGGGGAAATCAGCCCCAGCATTTT.

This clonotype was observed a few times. The CDR3: CASSLNRDRVIRKQYF. The CDR3 coding sequence is TGTGCCAGCAGCTTAAACCGGGACAGGGTTATTAGAAAGCAGTACTTC. The chain couples TRBV7-8 to TRBJ2-7; TRBD1 aligns across 9 bases. CDR3 length: 16 residues. V lost 2 bases and J lost 8; bases outside the gene matches: 13. Germline V gene sequence: CDR1 SGHVS, CDR2 FQNEAQ.